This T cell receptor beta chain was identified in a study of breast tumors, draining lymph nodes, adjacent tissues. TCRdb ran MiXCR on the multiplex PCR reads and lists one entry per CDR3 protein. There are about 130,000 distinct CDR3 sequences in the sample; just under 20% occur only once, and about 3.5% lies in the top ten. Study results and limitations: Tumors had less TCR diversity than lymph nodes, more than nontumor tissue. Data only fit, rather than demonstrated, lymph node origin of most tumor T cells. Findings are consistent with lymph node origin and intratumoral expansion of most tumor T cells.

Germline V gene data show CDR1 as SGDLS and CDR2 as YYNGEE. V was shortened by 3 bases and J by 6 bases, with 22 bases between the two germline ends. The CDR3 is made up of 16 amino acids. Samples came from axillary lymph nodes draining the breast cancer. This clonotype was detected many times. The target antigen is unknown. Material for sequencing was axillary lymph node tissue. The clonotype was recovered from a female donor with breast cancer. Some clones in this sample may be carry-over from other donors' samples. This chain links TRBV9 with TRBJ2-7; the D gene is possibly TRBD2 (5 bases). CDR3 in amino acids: CASSARGGTTASEQYF. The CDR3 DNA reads TGTGCCAGCAGCGCCCGGGGTGGAACTACGGCCTCCGAGCAGTACTTC.